These 3 T cell receptor beta chains were all obtained from the same sample, sequenced in a study of shared clonotypes between healthy human individuals. CD45RO negativity and positive selection for CCR7 defined naive CD8 cells, a population that excluded terminally differentiated effector memory CD45RA+ cells. Sequencing used immunoSEQ multiplex PCR; TCRdb keeps in-frame clones, though not all of them. The sample lists about 870,000 clones, around 92% occurring once. The sample comprised naive CD8+ T cells sorted from blood. These receptors came from a young man in good health.

This rearrangement joins TRBV7-2 to TRBJ1-2, with D possibly being TRBD1 (5 bases). The CDR3 covers 15 residues. Germline V gene data show CDR1 as SGHTA and CDR2 as FQGNSA. Trimming removed 4 bases at V and 7 bases at J, with 19 bases between. For the CDR3, the DNA is TGTGCCAGCAGCTCAGTAGACTTTCCTGGGGGTGGCTACACCTTC. This sequence encodes CASSSVDFPGGGYTF.

The chain joins TRBV27 to TRBJ2-1; 9 positions match TRBD2. Losses at the gene ends were 5 bases for V and 8 bases for J; bases not matched to a gene: 7. This CDR3 comprises 14 residues. Germline V gives CDR1 MNHEY, CDR2 SMNVEV (reference sequence). CDR3: CASSTPLAGHEQFF. The CDR3 DNA reads as TGTGCCAGCAGTACCCCCCTAGCGGGACATGAGCAGTTCTTC.

The genes are TRBV27 and TRBJ2-7; D may be TRBD2 (5 bases). The CDR3 length is 14 residues. From germline, CDR1 is MNHEY and CDR2 SMNVEV (reference sequence). V lost 10 bases and J lost 0, with 16 bases in between. CDR3 protein: CATSPSGSSYEQYF. The CDR3, as DNA: TGTGCCACCTCTCCCAGCGGATCCTCCTACGAGCAGTACTTC.